The rows below give T cell receptor beta chains drawn from one sample of a study of T cell changes during pregnancy in multiple sclerosis. The table came from immunoSEQ multiplex PCR; TCRdb's copy has only in-frame clones and leaves some out. The data show tens of thousands of clones, around 89% seen once. The sequenced sample was CD8+ T cells from peripheral blood mononuclear cells, obtained in the first trimester of pregnancy. These TCRs come from a female donor with multiple sclerosis, enrolled in a pregnancy study. The CDR3 runs from the conserved cysteine through the conserved F or W. The D gene is left open where the match is weak. Rows give clone size only sometimes, using once, few, many, or a class for an expanded clone.

j_call v_call d_call clone_size cdr3_aa cdr3_nt
TRBJ1-2 TRBV11-2 - - CASSLDVWSGYTF TGTGCCAGCAGCTTAGACGTGTGGAGTGGCTACACCTTC
TRBJ2-7 TRBV19 TRBD2 - CASSITREGAYEQYF TGTGCCAGTAGTATAACGCGGGAGGGAGCCTACGAGCAGTACTTC
TRBJ2-3 TRBV4-3 TRBD1 - CASSLGATGTDDTQYF TGCGCCAGCAGCCTCGGGGCGACCGGGACAGATGATACGCAGTATTTT
TRBJ2-2 TRBV6-4 TRBD1 - CASTPGQGNTGELFF TGTGCCAGTACTCCGGGACAGGGTAACACCGGGGAGCTGTTTTTT
TRBJ2-7 TRBV4-1 TRBD1 - CASSLRQGYEQYF TGCGCCAGCAGCTTACGACAGGGCTACGAGCAGTACTTC
TRBJ2-3 TRBV6-4 TRBD2 - CASSRLAGAVDTQYF TGTGCCAGCTCGAGACTAGCGGGAGCGGTAGATACGCAGTATTTT
TRBJ2-2 TRBV19 TRBD1 - CASSGTETGELFF TGTGCCAGTAGTGGGACAGAAACCGGGGAGCTGTTTTTT
TRBJ2-1 TRBV5-4 - - CASSLRGSYNEQFF TGTGCCAGCAGCTTGCGAGGTTCCTACAATGAGCAGTTCTTC
TRBJ2-7 TRBV29-1 TRBD1 - CSASGQGAGEYF TGCAGCGCGTCGGGACAGGGGGCGGGCGAGTACTTC
TRBJ2-2 TRBV6-5 - - CASSGSTDNTGELFF TGTGCCAGCAGTGGTAGCACGGATAACACCGGGGAGCTGTTTTTT
TRBJ1-1 TRBV6-5 - - CASSYGSRTEAFF TGTGCCAGCAGTTACGGGTCGCGGACTGAAGCTTTCTTT
TRBJ2-1 TRBV9 TRBD2 - CASSVVSGRPGLYNEQFF TGTGCCAGCAGCGTAGTTAGCGGGAGACCGGGGTTATACAATGAGCAGTTCTTC
TRBJ2-3 TRBV5-4 TRBD2 - CASSKAGPRGDTQYF TGTGCCAGCAGTAAAGCGGGACCCCGAGGGGATACGCAGTATTTT
TRBJ1-2 TRBV7-8 - - CASSLTDIDPTNYGYTF TGTGCCAGCAGCTTAACAGACATCGACCCTACAAACTATGGCTACACCTTC
TRBJ2-5 TRBV14 - - CASSQEWGELDETQYF TGTGCCAGCAGCCAAGAATGGGGGGAGTTAGATGAGACCCAGTACTTC
TRBJ2-3 TRBV28 TRBD1 - CASNEGRKDRGVDTQYF TGTGCCAGCAATGAAGGGCGAAAGGACAGGGGGGTAGATACGCAGTATTTT
TRBJ2-5 TRBV2 TRBD2 - CASRDRLAAQETQYF TGTGCCAGCAGGGACCGACTAGCGGCCCAGGAGACCCAGTACTTC
TRBJ1-2 TRBV15 - - CATSRGGTDGYTF TGTGCCACCAGCAGAGGGGGCACGGATGGCTACACCTTC
TRBJ2-2 TRBV5-1 TRBD1 - CASSARQGGRTGELFF TGCGCCAGCAGCGCAAGACAGGGGGGTCGCACCGGGGAGCTGTTTTTT
TRBJ1-5 TRBV28 TRBD1 - CASNNRDSSYSNQPQHF TGTGCCAGCAACAATCGGGACAGCTCTTATAGCAATCAGCCCCAGCATTTT
TRBJ1-4 TRBV7-9 - once CASSPAPTGQNEKLFF TGTGCCAGCAGCCCGGCTCCGACAGGCCAAAATGAAAAACTGTTTTTT
TRBJ2-3 TRBV5-4 TRBD1 - CASSRLGTARTDTQYF TGTGCCAGCAGCCGCCTTGGGACAGCCCGCACAGATACGCAGTATTTT
TRBJ2-1 TRBV7-9 TRBD2 - CASSPRLAEISYNEQFF TGTGCCAGCAGCCCGCGACTAGCGGAAATCTCCTACAATGAGCAGTTCTTC
TRBJ1-1 TRBV7-3 - - CASSLLDRLNTEAFF TGTGCCAGCAGCCTACTCGACAGGCTGAACACTGAAGCTTTCTTT
TRBJ2-3 TRBV11-3 TRBD2 - CASSYDHPLAGVIDTQYF TGTGCCAGCAGCTACGACCACCCACTCGCGGGAGTAATAGATACGCAGTATTTT
TRBJ2-1 TRBV27 TRBD2 - CASSPGLEGYNEQFF TGTGCCAGCAGTCCAGGACTAGAGGGTTACAATGAGCAGTTCTTC
TRBJ2-3 TRBV9 TRBD2 - CASSHTGTSGTDTQYF TGTGCCAGCAGCCATACCGGGACTAGCGGGACAGATACGCAGTATTTT
TRBJ2-1 TRBV7-9 TRBD2 - CASSPGLAAYNEQFF TGTGCCAGCAGCCCCGGACTAGCGGCTTACAATGAGCAGTTCTTC
TRBJ2-7 TRBV14 TRBD2 - CASSQTSGRGYEQYF TGTGCCAGCAGCCAAACTAGCGGGAGAGGATACGAGCAGTACTTC
TRBJ2-5 TRBV28 - - CASTDLEVEETQYF TGTGCCAGCACAGACCTGGAGGTGGAAGAGACCCAGTACTTC
TRBJ2-7 TRBV4-3 TRBD2 - CASSQDTGLAEEQYF TGCGCCAGCAGCCAAGATACGGGACTAGCGGAGGAGCAGTACTTC
TRBJ1-6 TRBV5-1 TRBD1 - CASSSTDRGRVNSPLHF TGCGCCAGCAGCTCGACAGACAGGGGGCGAGTTAATTCACCCCTCCACTTT
TRBJ1-2 TRBV27 TRBD1 - CASSPSGGHGYTF TGTGCCAGCAGCCCCTCAGGGGGCCATGGCTACACCTTC
TRBJ1-2 TRBV28 - few CASSISESNYGYTF TGTGCCAGCAGTATCTCAGAATCTAACTATGGCTACACCTTC